The 8 T cell receptor beta chains below all came from one sample that was sequenced in a study of blood T cell repertoires in COVID-19. Repertoires were generated with immunoSEQ multiplex PCR, while TCRdb's copy carries only in-frame clones and drops some. The table has about 80,000 clones, around nine tenths seen once; the top ten hold about 4.4%. Sample: peripheral blood. All receptors come from a woman over 75 with acute or convalescent COVID-19.

V is TRBV3-1 (or the pseudogene TRBV3-2) and J is TRBJ1-6; 8 bases match TRBD1. Germline CDR1 and CDR2: LGHDT and YNNKEL (reference sequence). V was pared by 5 bases and J by 0 bases, with 6 bases of the junction left unmatched. This CDR3 has 17 residues. Here the CDR3 DNA reads TGTGCCAGCAGCGGGGGACAGGTTAGCTCCTATAATTCACCCCTCCACTTT. This codes for CASSGGQVSSYNSPLHF.

V is TRBV7-8 and J is TRBJ2-2, with no clear D. Germline V gene sequence: CDR1 SGHVS, CDR2 FQNEAQ. Trimming stripped 8 bases from V and 2 bases from J, with 6 bases between. CDR3 size: 12 residues. CDR3 coding DNA: TGTGCCAGCTACATCAACACCGGGGAGCTGTTTTTT. Translated, it gives CASYINTGELFF. Full variable domain (missing parts from reference TRBV7-8 and TRBJ2-2): GAGVSQSPRYKVAKRGQDVALRCDPISGHVSLFWYQQALGQGPEFLTYFQNEAQLDKSGLPSDRFFAERPEGSVSTLKIQRTQQEDSAVYLCASYINTGELFFGEGSRLTVL.

The CDR3 reads CAWRGTGGGNQPQHF. The DNA of the CDR3 is TGTGCCTGGAGGGGGACCGGAGGGGGCAATCAGCCCCAGCATTTT. The chain carries TRBV30 and TRBJ1-5; TRBD1 is a possible D gene (5 bases). Trimming pared 3 bases from V and 2 bases from J, leaving 14 bases between. Germline V gene sequence: CDR1 GTSNPN, CDR2 SVGIG (reference sequence). The CDR3 has 15 residues. Variable domain in full (rest from reference TRBV30 and TRBJ1-5): SQTIHQWPATLVQPVGSPLSLECTVEGTSNPNLYWYRQAAGRGLQLLFYSVGIGQISSEVPQNLSASRPQDRQFILSSKKLLLSDSGFYLCAWRGTGGGNQPQHFGDGTRLSIL.

The chain couples TRBV6-5 to TRBJ1-1, with 9 nucleotides matching TRBD1. Trimming took 4 bases from V and 5 from J; bases not matched to a gene: 8. CDR1 is MNHEY, CDR2 SVGAGI, per germline. The CDR3 is 15 amino acids. This CDR3 is CASSSTPGQGTEAFF. The CDR3 nucleotides read TGTGCCAGCAGTTCAACCCCGGGACAGGGTACTGAAGCTTTCTTT.

The chain links TRBV29-1 to TRBJ1-2; maybe TRBD1 (5 bases). With 6 bases removed from V and 7 bases from J, the gap between germline ends came to 18 bases. Germline lookup yields CDR1 SQVTM and CDR2 ANQGSEA. This CDR3 is 13 amino acids long. The CDR3 is CSVLQTQGGGYTF. In DNA form, the CDR3 reads TGCAGCGTCCTCCAAACCCAGGGTGGTGGCTACACCTTC.

In this sample, this clone turned up many times. This sequence joins TRBV2 and TRBJ2-6; a possible D gene is TRBD1 (5 bases). The CDR3 contains 14 residues. V lost 4 bases, J lost 6 bases, and 10 bases lay in between. Germline V CDR1 and CDR2: SNHLY, FYNNEI. CDR3 DNA sequence: TGTGCCAGCAGTGGGTTAGGGGAGGCCAACGTCCTGACTTTC. Protein: CASSGLGEANVLTF.

The gene calls are TRBV5-1 and TRBJ2-3, with 7 bases fitting TRBD2. This CDR3 is 16 amino acids long. Unmatched junction bases numbered 6, after V lost 0 bases and J lost 2 bases. CDR1 SGHRS and CDR2 YFSETQ come from the germline V gene. In DNA, the CDR3 is TGCGCCAGCAGCTTGGTTTCTAGCGGACTCACAGATACGCAGTATTTT. Encoded protein: CASSLVSSGLTDTQYF.

V usage is TRBV14 and J usage is TRBJ1-2, with D possibly being TRBD1 (5 bases). With 4 bases removed from V and 4 bases from J, the gap between germline ends came to 10 bases. The CDR3 has 13 amino acids. The V gene's germline CDR1 is SGHDN and CDR2 FVKESK. CDR3 amino acids: CASSPGYRYGYTF. CDR3 nucleotides: TGTGCCAGCAGCCCAGGGTATCGCTATGGCTACACCTTC.